The rows below give T cell receptor beta chains drawn from one sample of a study of low-dose radiotherapy and immunotherapy resistance in tumors. TCRdb used MiXCR to reprocess the reads, holding one entry per CDR3 protein. The sample includes over 50,000 distinct CDR3 sequences, around a third of them seen just once. Here the sequenced sample was PBMCs, taken after low-dose radiotherapy plus immunotherapy. Receptors were obtained from a male donor with rectosigmoid adenocarcinoma. CDR3s include the opening cysteine and the closing phenylalanine or tryptophan. The order of the fields is D gene, clone size, J gene, V gene, CDR3 protein, CDR3 DNA. A D gene is named only where the DNA matches it firmly. Clone size is stated in some rows and not others, as once, few, many or a class when expanded.

>-|many|TRBJ2-2|TRBV3-1
CASRRTEANTGELFF
TGTGCCAGCAGACGGACGGAAGCGAACACCGGGGAGCTGTTTTTT
>-|many|TRBJ2-7|TRBV7-2
CASSPRESSYEQYF
TGTGCCAGCAGCCCCCGAGAGAGCTCCTACGAGCAGTACTTC
>-|few|TRBJ2-2|TRBV24-1
CATSDPRQNTGELFF
TGTGCCACCAGTGATCCGCGACAGAACACCGGGGAGCTGTTTTTT
>-|few|TRBJ2-5|TRBV28
CASTEAGPRETQYF
TGTGCCAGCACAGAGGCGGGCCCACGGGAGACCCAGTACTTC
>-|medium-sized|TRBJ1-5|TRBV24-1
CATSDPRSSNQPQHF
TGTGCCACCAGTGATCCGCGCTCCAGCAATCAGCCCCAGCATTTT
>-|many|TRBJ2-5|TRBV7-2
CASSLAGGGVQETQYF
TGTGCCAGCAGCTTAGCAGGGGGGGGGGTTCAAGAGACCCAGTACTTC
>-|-|TRBJ2-3|TRBV5-1
CASSGMTDTQYF
TGCGCCAGCAGCGGGATGACAGATACGCAGTATTTT
>-|many|TRBJ1-1|TRBV5-1
CASSSRQDKNTEAFF
TGCGCCAGCAGCTCTCGACAGGATAAGAACACTGAAGCTTTCTTT
>TRBD2|many|TRBJ2-1|TRBV5-6
CASSLFGGGAKYNEQFF
TGTGCCAGCAGCTTGTTCGGCGGGGGGGCCAAGTACAATGAGCAGTTCTTC
>-|many|TRBJ1-6|TRBV12-3/TRBV12-4
CASRSLGNSPLHF
TGTGCCAGCAGGTCCCTCGGGAATTCACCCCTCCACTTT
>-|many|TRBJ1-1|TRBV4-2
CASSQEGAGRRTEAFF
TGTGCCAGCAGCCAAGAGGGGGCAGGGAGAAGGACTGAAGCTTTCTTT
>TRBD2|-|TRBJ2-5|TRBV19
CASGRGLAGPQTQYF
TGTGCCAGTGGAAGGGGTCTAGCGGGGCCGCAAACCCAGTACTTC
>-|many|TRBJ2-6|TRBV18
CASSPQRGGSSGANVLTF
TGTGCCAGCTCACCACAGAGAGGGGGTAGCTCTGGGGCCAACGTCCTGACTTTC
>TRBD1|-|TRBJ1-2|TRBV6-1
CASSYTPGQNYGYTF
TGTGCCAGCAGTTACACCCCGGGACAGAACTATGGCTACACCTTC
>TRBD1|-|TRBJ2-3|TRBV12-3/TRBV12-4
CASSYEQGAGDTQYF
TGTGCCAGCAGTTACGAACAGGGGGCAGGAGATACGCAGTATTTT
>-|many|TRBJ1-4|TRBV27
CASSSGGEGVPNEKLFF
TGTGCCAGCAGTAGTGGGGGCGAAGGGGTGCCTAATGAAAAACTGTTTTTT
>-|few|TRBJ1-6|TRBV12-3/TRBV12-4
CASRQDRDLSPLHF
TGTGCCAGCAGGCAGGACAGAGATCTTTCACCCCTCCACTTT
>TRBD2|many|TRBJ2-7|TRBV9
CASSVETSGSHEQYF
TGTGCCAGCAGCGTAGAAACTAGCGGGAGCCACGAGCAGTACTTC
>-|many|TRBJ2-1|TRBV5-1
CASSGGQFSYNEQFF
TGCGCCAGCAGCGGGGGACAATTCTCCTACAATGAGCAGTTCTTC
>TRBD1|few|TRBJ1-5|TRBV6-1
CASRGQGARNQPQHF
TGTGCCAGCAGGGGACAGGGGGCCCGCAATCAGCCCCAGCATTTT
>-|many|TRBJ2-7|TRBV28
CASSIQGTYEQYF
TGTGCCAGCAGTATACAGGGCACCTACGAGCAGTACTTC
>TRBD2|many|TRBJ2-1|TRBV19
CASSARLAGALEQFF
TGTGCCAGTAGTGCTCGACTAGCGGGAGCTCTTGAGCAGTTCTTC
>-|many|TRBJ1-3|TRBV4-1
CASSHGQNRGNTIYF
TGCGCCAGCAGCCACGGACAGAATCGGGGAAACACCATATATTTT
>TRBD1|many|TRBJ1-4|TRBV20-1
CSARGVGQGASNEKLFF
TGCAGTGCTAGAGGGGTGGGACAGGGAGCCTCAAATGAAAAACTGTTTTTT
>-|many|TRBJ2-3|TRBV15
CATSRADQPADTQYF
TGTGCCACCAGCAGAGCGGATCAGCCCGCAGATACGCAGTATTTT
>-|medium-sized|TRBJ2-6|TRBV4-3
CASSQVRGSGANVLTF
TGCGCCAGCAGCCAAGTCCGGGGATCTGGGGCCAACGTCCTGACTTTC
>TRBD2|many|TRBJ2-7|TRBV7-2
CASSFGLAGVYEQYF
TGTGCCAGCAGCTTTGGTTTAGCGGGAGTCTACGAGCAGTACTTC
>-|many|TRBJ1-6|TRBV4-3
CASSQDLTGSGRSPLHF
TGCGCCAGCAGCCAAGATCTTACGGGGTCCGGGCGTTCACCCCTCCACTTT
>-|-|TRBJ2-2|TRBV9
CASSGGSNTGELFF
TGTGCCAGCAGCGGGGGATCGAACACCGGGGAGCTGTTTTTT
>-|many|TRBJ1-6|TRBV4-3
CASSQDGTGKGSPLHF
TGCGCCAGCAGCCAAGATGGGACCGGGAAAGGGTCACCCCTCCACTTT
>-|many|TRBJ1-5|TRBV19
CASSGPGNQPQHF
TGTGCCAGTTCCGGGCCGGGAAATCAGCCCCAGCATTTT
>-|many|TRBJ2-7|TRBV7-2
CASSPGGAVSYEQYF
TGTGCCAGCAGCCCAGGCGGAGCGGTCTCCTACGAGCAGTACTTC
>-|-|TRBJ2-5|TRBV2
CASSEHLLPGESRETQYF
TGTGCCAGCAGTGAACACCTCTTACCGGGGGAGAGTCGAGAGACCCAGTACTTC
>TRBD1|-|TRBJ2-7|TRBV18
CASSPPDRPGEQYF
TGTGCCAGCTCACCACCGGACAGGCCAGGAGAGCAGTACTTC
>-|-|TRBJ2-5|TRBV14
CASSPGSRGTQYF
TGTGCCAGCAGCCCCGGCTCTAGGGGGACCCAGTACTTC
>TRBD1|many|TRBJ2-1|TRBV24-1
CATSDRTGGELDEQFF
TGTGCCACCAGTGACCGGACAGGGGGCGAGCTCGATGAGCAGTTCTTC
>TRBD1|many|TRBJ2-3|TRBV5-1
CASSPGQTQDTQYF
TGCGCCAGCAGCCCGGGACAGACACAAGATACGCAGTATTTT
>-|few|TRBJ2-1|TRBV9
CASQTDTYNEQFF
TGTGCCAGCCAGACCGATACCTACAATGAGCAGTTCTTC
>-|many|TRBJ1-2|TRBV5-1
CASSLDGAATNYGYTF
TGCGCCAGCAGCTTGGATGGGGCGGCTACTAACTATGGCTACACCTTC
>-|many|TRBJ2-1|TRBV28
CASSLIGGGAFRQFF
TGTGCCAGCAGTTTGATTGGAGGGGGGGCTTTTAGGCAGTTCTTC
>-|-|TRBJ2-7|TRBV2
CAFGLGTWEQYF
TGTGCCTTCGGTTTGGGAACGTGGGAGCAGTACTTC
>TRBD2|few|TRBJ2-7|TRBV5-5
CASSAQWREGFEQYF
TGTGCCAGCAGCGCCCAGTGGCGGGAGGGGTTCGAGCAGTACTTC
>TRBD1|-|TRBJ1-2|TRBV6-2/TRBV6-3
CASSYSYGQAKDGYTF
TGTGCCAGCAGTTATTCGTACGGACAGGCCAAGGATGGCTACACCTTC
>TRBD1|many|TRBJ1-6|TRBV20-1
CSARDSTGVNSPLHF
TGCAGTGCTAGAGATTCAACAGGGGTTAATTCACCCCTCCACTTT
>-|-|TRBJ2-3|TRBV2
CASNLATTDTQYF
TGTGCCAGCAATCTTGCAACGACAGATACGCAGTATTTT
>-|-|TRBJ1-1|TRBV29-1
CSVEMSRSGTEAFF
TGCAGCGTTGAAATGTCGCGGTCGGGGACTGAAGCTTTCTTT
>-|-|TRBJ2-7|TRBV4-2
CASSPLRDASYEQYF
TGTGCCAGCAGCCCCCTCCGGGACGCTTCCTACGAGCAGTACTTC
>-|many|TRBJ1-4|TRBV20-1
CSARGDSSNEKLFF
TGCAGTGCTAGAGGCGACAGTTCCAATGAAAAACTGTTTTTT
>-|many|TRBJ1-6|TRBV7-2
CASSLAGGTRSSYNSPLHF
TGTGCCAGCAGCTTAGCAGGGGGGACACGAAGCTCCTATAATTCACCCCTCCACTTT
>-|-|TRBJ2-3|TRBV12-3/TRBV12-4
CASSFPGGGTDTQYF
TGTGCCAGCAGTTTCCCCGGGGGCGGCACAGATACGCAGTATTTT
>TRBD2|many|TRBJ2-3|TRBV2
CAMRGNLGTQYF
TGTGCTATGCGGGGGAACCTCGGTACGCAGTATTTT
>TRBD1|few|TRBJ1-5|TRBV11-2
CASSFGTGDNQPQHF
TGTGCCAGCAGCTTCGGGACAGGGGACAATCAGCCCCAGCATTTT
>-|many|TRBJ2-1|TRBV29-1
CSVPLASYNEQFF
TGCAGCGTTCCCCTTGCGTCCTACAATGAGCAGTTCTTC
>TRBD1|many|TRBJ2-7|TRBV27
CASSLTGGTPYEQYF
TGTGCCAGCAGTCTAACAGGGGGAACTCCCTACGAGCAGTACTTC
>-|many|TRBJ2-5|TRBV20-1
CSTRGPSGETQYF
TGCAGTACCCGCGGGCCCTCGGGGGAGACCCAGTACTTC
>-|-|TRBJ1-1|TRBV5-5
CASSLPGENEAFF
TGTGCCAGCAGCTTGCCGGGGGAGAATGAAGCTTTCTTT
>TRBD1|-|TRBJ1-2|TRBV6-5
CASRTGSYGYTF
TGTGCCAGCAGGACAGGGAGCTATGGCTACACCTTC